In this sample, the clone carrying this T cell receptor beta chain turned up a few times. The data originate from a study of T-cell memory formation after mild COVID-19. A single record per CDR3 protein comes from TCRdb applying MiXCR to the 5' RACE reads. The sample consists of 130,000 to 150,000 distinct CDR3 sequences, roughly 6.2% of them appearing once. CDR1 and CDR2 (germline): SEHNR, FQNEAQ (reference sequence). This CDR3 region has 16 residues. With V trimmed by 6 bases and J by 8 bases, 15 bases remained unmatched. This chain links TRBV7-9 with TRBJ2-1; 8 nucleotides align to TRBD1. Sequenced material: PBMCs or a T cell subset sorted from them (not recorded which). This sequence originates from an adult woman who had mild COVID-19 (a few samples of this study predate the infection). Cell type and time point are not known. The CDR3 is CASRREPGTGQHEQFF. For the CDR3, the DNA is TGTGCCAGCAGACGAGAGCCCGGGACAGGTCAACATGAGCAGTTCTTC.